What follows describes a single T cell receptor beta chain. What it binds is unknown. The CDR3 has 16 residues. Germline V gene sequence: CDR1 LNHDA, CDR2 SQIVND (reference sequence). Trimming took 0 bases from V and 6 from J, leaving 15 bases between them. These data belong to a study of cytomegalovirus exposure and HLA in healthy donors. Notes on the study in general: Several V segments, TRBV6-2 and TRBV6-3 among them, could not be told apart and were dropped.

The PCR employed 60 Vbeta primers together with 13 Jbeta primers. Profiling relied on immunoSEQ multiplex PCR, and the TCRdb table lists in-frame clones only, not all of them. Here the sample spans 98,000 or so clones, about 80% being singletons. Input material: PBMCs. J is TRBJ2-1 and V is TRBV19; TRBD2 might be the D (7 bases). This clonotype was sampled from a man between 60 and 75 years old in good health and CMV-seropositive. Here the CDR3 reads CASSIDQGGGFNEQFF. The CDR3 region has the DNA TGTGCCAGTAGTATAGATCAAGGGGGGGGATTCAATGAGCAGTTCTTC.